A selection of T cell receptor beta chains follows, all from one sample in a study of blood T cell repertoires in COVID-19. Sequenced by immunoSEQ multiplex PCR; TCRdb stores in-frame clones only, minus some. Of roughly 300,000 clones detected, 65% to 90% appear once; the ten largest clones hold about an eighth. Sequencing used peripheral blood. The receptors were sampled from a human donor in a cohort sampled during active COVID-19. Each CDR3 is given with its conserved first and last residue. The D gene is left open where the match is weak. Clone size is not always given. Where it is, it says once, few, many or a class for expanded clones.

d_call,cdr3_length,clone_size,j_call,v_call,cdr3_aa,cdr3_nt
TRBD2,15,-,TRBJ2-1,TRBV28,CASSLNGRARDEQFF,TGTGCCAGCAGTTTGAACGGGAGGGCCCGGGATGAGCAGTTCTTC
-,12,-,TRBJ1-1,TRBV20-1,CSASEGILRGFF,TGCAGTGCTAGTGAGGGAATCCTTAGGGGGTTCTTT
-,15,-,TRBJ1-3,TRBV2,CASSGPGISGNTIYF,TGTGCCAGCAGTGGGCCAGGGATCTCTGGAAACACCATATATTTT
-,14,-,TRBJ2-7,TRBV3-1/TRBV3-2,CASSQLERTYEQYF,TGTGCCAGCAGCCAATTGGAGAGAACCTACGAGCAGTACTTC
-,15,once,TRBJ1-2,TRBV19,CASSILAGTNYGYTF,TGTGCCAGTAGTATACTCGCAGGGACTAACTATGGCTACACCTTC
TRBD2,14,-,TRBJ2-1,TRBV5-4,CASSLEREPGEQFF,TGTGCCAGCAGCTTAGAGCGGGAGCCGGGTGAGCAGTTCTTC
TRBD2,15,-,TRBJ2-7,TRBV3-1/TRBV3-2,CASSRPSGGSYEQYF,TGTGCCAGCAGCCGACCCAGCGGGGGCTCCTACGAGCAGTACTTC
-,15,-,TRBJ1-5,TRBV18,CASSPRRDAGQPQHF,TGTGCCAGCTCACCAAGGAGGGACGCAGGTCAGCCCCAGCATTTT
TRBD2,16,-,TRBJ2-1,TRBV27,CASSPGLAASYNEQFF,TGTGCCAGCAGTCCCGGACTAGCGGCCTCCTACAATGAGCAGTTCTTC
-,13,-,TRBJ2-1,TRBV5-1,CASSLVDNNEQFF,TGCGCCAGCAGCTTGGTAGACAACAATGAGCAGTTCTTC
TRBD1,19,-,TRBJ1-2,TRBV11-2,CASSLAYGTGRHAGYGYTF,TGTGCCAGCAGCTTAGCTTACGGGACAGGAAGACACGCGGGTTATGGCTACACCTTC
-,14,-,TRBJ1-1,TRBV5-1,CASSLRGSPTEAFF,TGCGCCAGCAGCTTGCGAGGGAGCCCCACTGAAGCTTTCTTT